The source of this TCR beta chain is a study of cytomegalovirus exposure and HLA in healthy donors. Study-wide points: A reported reduction in N-insertions relative to the approximately 670-donor mean was seen in an Asian-associated ancestry cluster in a later analysis. In a later analysis, compared with equally common non-associated chains, HLA-associated beta chains were more expanded. Most TCR sequences showed up rarely, but some public TCRs showed up in many donors.

The PCR contained 60 Vbeta and 13 Jbeta primers. Assay: immunoSEQ multiplex PCR; the TCRdb copy retains only in-frame clones and omits some. The data contain about 98,000 clones, 74% of them seen just once; the ten biggest clones take up about 2%. As for this clone: Its specificity is unknown.

Sequencing used PBMCs. This receptor was taken from a male donor in good health and CMV-seronegative.

CDR3 region: CASSIGVTRADTQYF. DNA of the CDR3: TGTGCCAGTAGTATAGGTGTGACTAGGGCAGATACGCAGTATTTT. The chain employs TRBV19 and TRBJ2-3, with D tentatively TRBD2 (6 bases). Germline CDR1 is LNHDA and CDR2 is SQIVND (reference sequence). V was clipped by 1 base and J by 4 bases, with 12 bases between them. This CDR3 is 15 amino acids long.